This T cell receptor (beta chain) was identified in a study of graft-versus-host responses after intestinal transplantation. Overall study results and limits: An association linked early post-transplant HvG declines with peak circulating GvH clone levels. Recipient marrow held GvH clones, some first seen in ileum or blood.

The data were produced by immunoSEQ multiplex PCR, yet TCRdb's version contains in-frame clones alone and is incomplete. The sample records some 96,000 clones, roughly 87% being singletons. Germline values: CDR1 LNHNV, CDR2 YYDKDF (reference sequence). The CDR3 loop spans 14 amino acids. V shed 1 base and J shed 4 bases, with 10 bases lying between them. As regards this clone: Its antigen remains unidentified.

The source of this sequence is a human donor who was the organ donor for an intestinal transplant. Sequencing was performed on unstimulated CD4+ T cells sorted from spleen or lymph node cells, taken before transplant. The chain combines TRBV15 with TRBJ1-2, with D possibly matching TRBD1 (5 bases). CDR3 region: CATSRVEGSYGYTF. The CDR3 DNA is TGTGCCACCAGCAGAGTCGAGGGGAGCTATGGCTACACCTTC.